These 28 T cell receptor beta chains were all obtained from the same sample, sequenced in a study of T cells in Graves' hyperthyroidism and ophthalmopathy. RNA transcripts gave rise to amplified TCR beta CDR3 regions. When the TCR CDR3 underwent first-round RT-PCR, the HTBI primer set was used. TCRdb re-called the multiplex PCR reads through MiXCR, storing one row per CDR3 protein. In the table there are around 340,000 distinct CDR3 sequences, roughly 18% of which are singletons. The sequenced sample consisted of blood. The receptors were gathered from a woman between 50 and 59 years old with Graves' hyperthyroidism.

This clonotype was counted many times. The chain uses TRBV2 and TRBJ2-2, with D possibly TRBD1 on 6 matching bases. The germline V gene has CDR1 SNHLY and CDR2 FYNNEI. This CDR3 comprises 13 residues. Trimming took off 6 bases at V and 5 bases at J, with 10 bases between the two ends. CDR3 residues: CASRSQGTGELFF. The CDR3 DNA follows: TGTGCCAGCAGGTCACAGGGAACCGGGGAGCTGTTTTTT.

In this sample, this clonotype turned up a few times. This chain connects TRBV6-5 to TRBJ2-7; D gene uncertain. V lost 0 bases and J lost 7, with 10 bases in between. The germline gives CDR1 MNHEY, CDR2 SVGAGI. This CDR3 region has 13 residues. The CDR3 region is CASSYSTLGEQYF. CDR3 coding DNA: TGTGCCAGCAGTTACTCGACCCTGGGGGAGCAGTACTTC.

A few counts support this clonotype. This chain connects TRBV6-5 to TRBJ1-2; D ambiguous. Germline CDR1 reads MNHEY; CDR2 reads SVGAGI. V was trimmed by 2 bases and J by 8 bases, leaving 12 bases between them. The CDR3 has 13 residues. As DNA, the CDR3 is TGTGCCAGCAGTTACGACGGATTTGAAGGCTACACCTTC. Translated, it gives CASSYDGFEGYTF.

This clonotype was detected only a few times. This sequence joins TRBV12-5 and TRBJ2-1, with D perhaps being TRBD1 or TRBD2 (5 bases each). Germline-derived CDR1 and CDR2 are LGHNT and FRNRAP. The CDR3 loop spans 11 amino acids. V was cut by 3 bases and J by 12 bases, with 9 bases left in between. CDR3 nucleotide sequence: TGTGCTAGTGGTTTCGGGGACCCGCAGTTCTTC. Protein: CASGFGDPQFF.

The chain links TRBV30 to TRBJ1-3; D is ambiguous. The CDR3 is 15 residues long. The germline V gene encodes CDR1 GTSNPN and CDR2 SVGIG (reference sequence). Trimming shortened V by 3 bases and J by 4 bases, and 16 bases separated the two germline ends. The CDR3 is CAWRQTKTAGNTIYF. CDR3 nucleotides: TGTGCCTGGAGACAAACAAAGACGGCCGGAAACACCATATATTTT.

The chain combines TRBV6-1 with TRBJ1-2; D call uncertain. Trimming removed 6 bases from V and 3 bases from J, with 23 bases in between. The CDR3 has 17 amino acids. CDR1 and CDR2 from the germline V gene are MNHNS and SASEGT. CDR3 residues: CASRRADTLKSDYGYTF. The CDR3 region has the DNA TGTGCCAGCAGAAGGGCGGATACACTAAAGAGCGACTATGGCTACACCTTC.

This clonotype was detected a few times. The V gene is TRBV14, the J gene TRBJ2-7; the D gene is possibly TRBD2 (6 bases). Germline CDR1 is SGHDN and CDR2 is FVKESK. V was pared by 4 bases and J by 5 bases, with 15 bases between. CDR3 length equals 14 residues. CDR3 loop: CASSPTGTSHEQYV. Here the CDR3 DNA reads TGTGCCAGCAGCCCAACCGGGACTTCACACGAGCAGTACGTC.

The genes are TRBV6-1 and TRBJ2-7, with no clear D. This CDR3 has 14 amino acids. The V gene's germline CDR1 is MNHNS and CDR2 SASEGT. CDR3: CASREGFASYEQYV. CDR3 coding DNA: TGTGCCAGCAGGGAAGGCTTCGCCTCCTACGAGCAGTACGTC.

This clonotype has at least ten counts. The chain couples TRBV20-1 to TRBJ2-7; D uncertain. CDR3 length: 13 residues. Germline lookup yields CDR1 DFQATT and CDR2 SNEGSKA (reference sequence). The germline V and J ends were trimmed by 3 bases and 2 bases, with 11 bases remaining between them. CDR3 sequence: CSASGAEPYEQYV. CDR3 DNA: TGCAGTGCTAGCGGCGCAGAACCCTACGAGCAGTACGTC.

This clonotype was seen ten or more times. V gene TRBV11-2 combines with J gene TRBJ2-1; 8 bases are shared with TRBD2. The germline CDR1 and CDR2 sequences are SGHAT and FQNNGV. CDR3 length equals 16 residues. With 5 bases clipped from V and 6 bases from J, the junction kept 12 bases outside the gene matches. The CDR3 DNA follows: TGTGCCAGCAGCCAGACCGGGACTAGGATAGGCAATGAGCAGTTCTTC. Protein product: CASSQTGTRIGNEQFF. The whole variable domain, filled in from reference TRBV11-2 and TRBJ2-1, reads EAGVAQSPRYKIIEKRQSVAFWCNPISGHATLYWYQQILGQGPKLLIQFQNNGVVDDSQLPKDRFSAERLKGVDSTLKIQPAKLEDSAVYLCASSQTGTRIGNEQFFGPGTRLTVL.

There are a few counts of this clonotype. The rearrangement uses TRBV5-1 and TRBJ1-1, with D maybe TRBD1 (5 bases). The germline CDR1 and CDR2 sequences are SGHRS and YFSETQ. V shed 4 bases and J shed 4 bases, with 20 bases lying between them. CDR3 length equals 16 residues. The CDR3 nucleotides read TGCGCCAGCAGCCCACTTACGACGCCCGGGGGCACTGAAGCTTTCTTT. The encoded protein is CASSPLTTPGGTEAFF. Full variable domain (remainder filled in from reference TRBV5-1 and TRBJ1-1): KAGVTQTPRYLIKTRGQQVTLSCSPISGHRSVSWYQQTPGQGLQFLFEYFSETQRNKGNFPGRFSGRQFSNSRSEMNVSTLELGDSALYLCASSPLTTPGGTEAFFGQGTRLTVV.

The rearrangement joins TRBV4-1 to TRBJ1-4; D might be TRBD1 (6 bases). The CDR3 contains 16 residues. In germline, CDR1 is MGHRA, CDR2 YSYEKL. Trimming took 0 bases from V and 4 from J, leaving 12 bases between them. The CDR3 spells CASSQDRGAGNEKLFF. CDR3 coding DNA: TGCGCCAGCAGCCAAGATCGGGGGGCGGGTAATGAAAAACTGTTTTTT.

The table lists this clonotype with a few counts. The J gene is TRBJ1-3, the V gene TRBV14; tentatively, D is TRBD1 (5 bases). Germline V gene data show CDR1 as SGHDN and CDR2 as FVKESK. V lost 5 bases and J 1 base, leaving 12 bases between the germline ends. The CDR3 extends over 15 amino acids. The CDR3 here is CASSLPGTSGNTIYF. CDR3 coding DNA: TGTGCCAGCAGCTTACCCGGGACTTCTGGAAACACCATATATTTT.

This clonotype has a handful of counts. The chain links TRBV4-1 to TRBJ1-2; 7 bases align to TRBD1. The CDR3 loop spans 15 amino acids. The V gene end was trimmed by 0 bases and the J gene end by 3 bases; junction bases not matched to a gene: 4. CDR1 and CDR2 from the germline V gene are MGHRA and YSYEKL. Here the CDR3 reads CASSQETGWDYGYTF. CDR3 in DNA: TGCGCCAGCAGCCAAGAGACAGGGTGGGACTATGGCTACACCTTC.

The rearrangement uses TRBV5-1 and TRBJ2-5; 7 bases are shared with TRBD1. The ends lost 2 bases at V and 2 bases at J; junction bases unmatched: 3. This CDR3 contains 14 residues. The germline CDR1 and CDR2 sequences are SGHRS and YFSETQ. CDR3 protein: CASSFGDRQETQYF. The CDR3, as DNA: TGCGCCAGCAGCTTTGGGGACAGACAAGAGACCCAGTACTTC.

This clonotype was observed a few times. This chain uses TRBV2 with TRBJ1-4, with D hard to call. The ends were cut back, 7 bases at V and 4 bases at J, with 13 bases in the middle. Germline V gives CDR1 SNHLY, CDR2 FYNNEI. The CDR3 sequence is 14 residues long. CDR3 in amino acids: CASTTRQRNEKLFF. The CDR3, as DNA: TGTGCCAGCACTACACGGCAGCGTAATGAAAAACTGTTTTTT. Based on the CDR3 plus reference TRBV2 and TRBJ1-4, the full variable domain is EPEVTQTPSHQVTQMGQEVILRCVPISNHLYFYWYRQILGQKVEFLVSFYNNEISEKSEIFDDQFSVERPDGSNFTLKIRSTKLEDSAMYFCASTTRQRNEKLFFGSGTQLSVL.

This clonotype was counted ten times or more. The rearrangement uses TRBV2 and TRBJ1-4, with 8 nucleotides matching TRBD1. Germline-derived CDR1 and CDR2 are SNHLY and FYNNEI. V lost 7 bases and J lost 3; bases outside the gene matches: 4. The CDR3 totals 14 residues. The CDR3 protein is CASKEDRANEKLFF. The CDR3 DNA follows: TGTGCCAGCAAAGAGGACAGGGCTAATGAAAAACTGTTTTTT.

This clonotype was picked up a small number of times. The V gene is TRBV3-1, the J gene TRBJ2-1; D gene unclear. The CDR3 contains 17 residues. The V gene lost 6 bases and the J gene lost 0 bases, with 18 bases spanning the gap. CDR1 is LGHDT, CDR2 YNNKEL, per germline (reference sequence). In DNA form, the CDR3 reads TGTGCCAGCAGTGATGGTATCGACCTGAGCTCCTACAATGAGCAGTTCTTC. It is translated as CASSDGIDLSSYNEQFF.

This clonotype was recorded a few times. V and J are TRBV6-1 and TRBJ2-6; D could derive from TRBD1 or TRBD2 (5 bases each). CDR1 is MNHNS, CDR2 SASEGT, per germline. This CDR3 spans 16 amino acids. V was trimmed by 10 bases and J by 0 bases, leaving 16 bases between them. The CDR3 coding sequence is TGTGCCAACCGACCGGGACGAGCCTCTGGGGCCAACGTCCTGACTTTC. It codes for CANRPGRASGANVLTF.

In the case of this clonotype: A much bigger clone sits one base away, suggesting this may be a read error. CDR3 protein: CASSLERPTEAFF. The CDR3 bases are TGTGCCAGCAGTTTAGAACGACCCACTGAAGCTTTCTTT. The chain joins TRBV12-3 or TRBV12-4 to TRBJ1-1; no clear D. Trimming left V 1 base short and J 4 bases short, with 7 bases between. CDR3 length: 13 amino acids.

The sample holds a few counts of this clonotype. The chain couples TRBV6-1 to TRBJ2-3; D not resolved. The germline V gene has CDR1 MNHNS and CDR2 SASEGT. The CDR3 has 13 residues. V lost 3 bases to trimming and J lost 1 base, with 5 bases between them. CDR3 region: CASSDLGTDTQYF. Written as DNA, the CDR3 is TGTGCCAGCAGTGATCTCGGCACAGATACGCAGTATTTT.

Comments on this clonotype: Being one base from a much bigger clone, this may be a read error. The V call is TRBV6-2 or TRBV6-3, the J call TRBJ2-1; tentatively, D is TRBD1 (6 bases). The CDR3 has 15 amino acids. The germline V gene encodes CDR1 MNHEY and CDR2 SVGEGT. The V and J ends lost 6 bases and 8 bases respectively, with 20 bases between them. For the CDR3, the DNA is TGTGCCAGCAGCCCTGGACAGATCACCCGCTATGAGCAGTTCTTC. Its protein is CASSPGQITRYEQFF.

This clonotype was counted at least ten times. The chain recombines TRBV28 with TRBJ2-3; TRBD2 agrees at 11 bases. This CDR3 contains 17 residues. Germline V lookup: CDR1 MDHEN, CDR2 SYDVKM. Trimming removed 7 bases from V and 2 bases from J; junction bases left unmatched: 11. The CDR3 is CASTQGGTSGITDTQYF. The CDR3 DNA follows: TGTGCCAGCACCCAAGGAGGGACTAGCGGAATCACAGATACGCAGTATTTT.

This clonotype was found a few times. This chain joins TRBV27 and TRBJ1-1; D is uncertain. V was shortened by 3 bases and J by 9 bases, with 8 bases between the two germline ends. The CDR3 runs to 11 residues. CDR1 MNHEY and CDR2 SMNVEV come from the germline V gene (reference sequence). The CDR3 loop reads CASSFLGQAFF. CDR3 nucleotides: TGTGCCAGCAGTTTTTTGGGCCAAGCTTTCTTT.

This sequence joins TRBV19 and TRBJ1-2; 7 bases fit TRBD1. The V gene's germline CDR1 is LNHDA and CDR2 SQIVND (reference sequence). Trimming at V came to 3 bases and at J to 4 bases, leaving 8 bases not matched to a gene. The CDR3 sequence is 15 residues long. DNA of the CDR3: TGTGCCAGTAGTATGGGTTCGCCAGGGGGCTATGGCTACACCTTC. Translated: CASSMGSPGGYGYTF.

This clonotype was found a few times. The chain employs TRBV20-1 and TRBJ2-7; 10 bases map to TRBD2. The V and J ends lost 1 base and 3 bases, in that order; junction bases with no gene match: 9. CDR1 is DFQATT and CDR2 is SNEGSKA in the germline V gene (reference sequence). The CDR3 is 16 amino acids. The DNA for the CDR3 is TGCAGTGCTAGAGGGAAGCATAGCGGGAGGCACTACGAGCAGTACTTC. Translation: CSARGKHSGRHYEQYF.

This clonotype was counted ten times or more. The V and J genes are TRBV2 and TRBJ2-1; D not resolved. Germline V gene lookup returns CDR1 SNHLY and CDR2 FYNNEI. The CDR3 sequence is 12 residues long. Trimming removed 1 base at V and 4 bases at J, with 2 bases between. CDR3 DNA sequence: TGTGCCAGCAGTGAAGTTTACAATGAGCAGTTCTTC. As protein: CASSEVYNEQFF. Supplemented by reference TRBV2 and TRBJ2-1, the full variable domain reads EPEVTQTPSHQVTQMGQEVILRCVPISNHLYFYWYRQILGQKVEFLVSFYNNEISEKSEIFDDQFSVERPDGSNFTLKIRSTKLEDSAMYFCASSEVYNEQFFGPGTRLTVL.

J is TRBJ1-5 and V is TRBV20-1; TRBD1 is a possible D gene (5 bases). The CDR3 extends over 15 amino acids. Trimming cost V 3 bases and J 4 bases, with 16 bases left between them. CDR1 is DFQATT and CDR2 is SNEGSKA in the germline V gene (reference sequence). CDR3 residues: CSARTGTAGNQPQHF. The CDR3 region has the DNA TGCAGTGCTAGGACGGGGACCGCCGGTAATCAGCCCCAGCATTTT.